Each of the 22 T cell receptor beta chains below was sequenced from the same sample in a study of blood T cell repertoires in COVID-19 (dated by TCRdb to 2020 to 2021). The library relied on the immunoSEQ multiplex PCR assay. The clones in this table, taken by TCRdb from immuneACCESS, are in-frame only. Not every clone is retained; where verified, under half of the shortfall comes from an unresolved V gene, and the cause of the rest is unknown. Within this sample are around 230,000 clones, with roughly 83% of them counted one time only. The ten largest account for about 9.5% of the sample. Sample: peripheral blood. These receptors came from a woman older than 75 with acute or convalescent COVID-19.

The CDR3 region has the DNA TGTGCCATCAGTGGCGGGGGAGAGAACTCGTATAACTACAATGAGCAGTTCTTC. As protein: CAISGGGENSYNYNEQFF. The chain recombines TRBV10-3 with TRBJ2-1; TRBD2 aligns across 7 bases. The germline V gene has CDR1 ENHRY and CDR2 SYGVKD. V trimming: 4 bases; J trimming: 3 bases; junction bases outside the gene matches: 15. The length of the CDR3 is 18 residues.

The rearrangement uses TRBV4-1 and TRBJ1-5; 11 bases match TRBD1. The CDR3 contains 16 residues. The J segment lost 6 bases and the V segment lost 3 bases, leaving 7 bases of the junction unmatched. The V gene's germline CDR1 is MGHRA and CDR2 YSYEKL. In DNA form, the CDR3 reads TGCGCCAGCAGCCAGATACCGGGACAGGGGGGTCAGCCCCAGCATTTT. It translates to CASSQIPGQGGQPQHF.

The chain carries TRBV12-3 or TRBV12-4 and TRBJ1-5; 8 bases map to TRBD1. CDR3 length: 12 residues. V shed 4 bases, J shed 9 bases, and the junction held 2 bases outside the gene matches. CDR3 region: CASSWTGLPQHF. In DNA, the CDR3 is TGTGCCAGCAGTTGGACAGGGTTGCCCCAGCATTTT.

The CDR3 reads CASSEDRVRQYF. For the CDR3, the DNA is TGTGCCAGCAGCGAGGACAGGGTTCGGCAGTACTTC. This chain joins TRBV11-2 and TRBJ2-7; the match to TRBD1 covers 8 bases. Germline CDR1 SGHAT, CDR2 FQNNGV. With V trimmed by 5 bases and J by 9 bases, 6 bases remained unmatched. CDR3 length: 12 residues.

This clone was found a few times. The gene calls are TRBV5-6 and TRBJ2-1; D uncertain. The CDR3 spans 16 residues. Looked up from germline, CDR1 is SGHDT and CDR2 is YYEEEE. V was cut by 6 bases and J by 1 base, with 17 bases left in between. In DNA, the CDR3 is TGTGCCAGCATTAGTCGCCCCCTTACGTCCTACAATGAGCAGTTCTTC. Translation gives CASISRPLTSYNEQFF.

The chain recombines TRBV28 with TRBJ2-1; maybe TRBD1 (5 bases). The germline gives CDR1 MDHEN, CDR2 SYDVKM. The CDR3 loop spans 18 amino acids. Trimming removed 7 bases at V and 0 bases at J, with 22 bases between. The CDR3 reads CASISNRKTLSSYNEQFF. The CDR3 DNA is TGTGCCAGCATAAGTAACAGGAAAACCTTAAGCTCCTACAATGAGCAGTTCTTC.

The rearrangement uses TRBV6-5 and TRBJ2-5; 10 bases line up with TRBD2. This CDR3 comprises 14 residues. CDR1 MNHEY and CDR2 SVGAGI come from the germline V gene. J was trimmed by 4 bases and V by 6 bases; bases with no gene match: 5. The CDR3 sequence: CASSQRGGRETQYF. The DNA of the CDR3 is TGTGCCAGCAGCCAGCGGGGGGGCCGAGAGACCCAGTACTTC.

This rearrangement joins TRBV14 to TRBJ1-6, with D tentatively TRBD1 (6 bases). Germline V gene data show CDR1 as SGHDN and CDR2 as FVKESK. The CDR3 is 14 amino acids. Trimming removed 3 bases at V and 10 bases at J, with 13 bases between. The CDR3 coding sequence is TGTGCCAGCAGCCACCCGGACAGTTGGTCACCCCTCCACTTT. Its protein product is CASSHPDSWSPLHF.

The rearrangement joins TRBV10-3 to TRBJ2-2, with TRBD2 matching 11 bases. With V trimmed by 4 bases and J by 4 bases, 8 bases remained unmatched. Germline V lookup: CDR1 ENHRY, CDR2 SYGVKD. This CDR3 spans 17 amino acids. The CDR3 reads CAISGASGGPGTGELFF. The CDR3 nucleotides read TGTGCCATCAGTGGGGCTAGCGGGGGGCCGGGCACCGGGGAGCTGTTTTTT.

This clone was found once. This CDR3 reads CASSRPGLAGGRDEQFF. The CDR3 DNA follows: TGTGCCAGCAGCCGCCCGGGACTAGCGGGGGGGCGGGATGAGCAGTTCTTC. The V and J genes are TRBV7-9 and TRBJ2-1; TRBD2 aligns across 16 bases. The CDR3 totals 17 residues. V gave up 5 bases and J gave up 8 bases; unmatched junction bases: 9. The germline V gene has CDR1 SEHNR and CDR2 FQNEAQ (reference sequence).

The rearrangement joins TRBV11-3 to TRBJ2-7; no definite D call. The germline CDR1 and CDR2 sequences are SGHNT and YENEEA. V dropped 5 bases and J dropped 0 bases, with 17 bases sitting between them. The CDR3 covers 16 residues. The CDR3 region is CASSPGWPTSSYEQYF. In DNA, the CDR3 is TGTGCCAGCAGCCCCGGGTGGCCCACGAGCTCCTACGAGCAGTACTTC.

The CDR3 sequence: CASRPGQGGREQYF. The CDR3 DNA reads as TGTGCCAGCAGGCCGGGACAGGGGGGGAGGGAGCAGTACTTC. This sequence joins TRBV6-5 and TRBJ2-7; TRBD1 agrees at 11 bases. Germline V CDR1 and CDR2: MNHEY, SVGAGI. The CDR3 has 14 amino acids. J gave up 7 bases and V 6 bases, and 8 bases lay outside the gene matches.

The chain uses TRBV4-1 and TRBJ1-1; a possible D gene is TRBD1 (6 bases). This CDR3 is 16 amino acids long. Germline CDR1 MGHRA, CDR2 YSYEKL. Deletions cut 2 bases from V and 3 bases from J, with 16 bases between. CDR3 amino acids: CASSQLTGKKDTEAFF. For the CDR3, the DNA is TGCGCCAGCAGCCAACTTACAGGGAAGAAGGACACTGAAGCTTTCTTT.

This rearrangement joins TRBV18 to TRBJ1-2, with 12 bases that match TRBD1. The CDR3 sequence is 16 residues long. The germline gives CDR1 KGHSH, CDR2 LQKENI. Trimming removed 5 bases from V and 8 bases from J; junction bases left unmatched: 12. The CDR3 reads CASSAIPGQGAEGYTF. The CDR3 bases are TGTGCCAGCTCAGCAATCCCGGGACAGGGGGCAGAAGGCTACACCTTC.

The chain links TRBV6-5 to TRBJ1-5, with TRBD1 matching 9 bases. The germline V gene encodes CDR1 MNHEY and CDR2 SVGAGI. The CDR3 totals 15 residues. The V gene end was trimmed by 5 bases and the J gene end by 6 bases; junction bases not matched to a gene: 8. The CDR3 DNA sequence: TGTGCCAGCAGTAGAACAGGGGGCGGAGGTCAGCCCCAGCATTTT. Encoded protein: CASSRTGGGGQPQHF.

This clone appeared a single time. V usage is TRBV7-2 and J usage is TRBJ1-1; the match to TRBD1 covers 8 bases. V dropped 5 bases and J dropped 3; count of bases not matched to a gene: 5. Germline values: CDR1 SGHTA, CDR2 FQGNSA. This CDR3 is 14 amino acids long. CDR3 sequence reads: CASSQRQGYTEAFF. The CDR3, as DNA: TGTGCCAGCAGCCAACGACAGGGGTACACTGAAGCTTTCTTT.

This clone was seen a single time. This chain joins TRBV5-6 and TRBJ2-7; 8 bases fit TRBD1. V was pared by 2 bases and J by 5 bases, with 9 bases of the junction left unmatched. The CDR3 runs 15 residues. Germline CDR1 and CDR2: SGHDT and YYEEEE. CDR3 coding DNA: TGTGCCAGCAGCTTTGGTACAGGGGGTTCGGACGAGCAGTACTTC. Translated: CASSFGTGGSDEQYF.

The rearrangement links TRBV29-1 to TRBJ1-4, with D possibly matching TRBD1 (5 bases). V lost 0 bases and J lost 6, with 11 bases in between. Germline assignment: CDR1 SQVTM and CDR2 ANQGSEA. The CDR3 totals 14 residues. The CDR3 nucleotides read TGCAGCGTTGAAGATTCGGGGGATCATGAAAAACTGTTTTTT. Residues: CSVEDSGDHEKLFF.

V gene TRBV6-1 combines with J gene TRBJ1-3; D not certain. CDR3 length: 13 amino acids. V lost 3 bases and J lost 5, with 8 bases in between. Per germline, CDR1 MNHNS and CDR2 SASEGT. The CDR3 sequence: CASSDPSRNTIYF. The DNA for the CDR3 is TGTGCCAGCAGTGATCCATCCAGAAACACCATATATTTT.

CDR3 nucleotide sequence: TGTGCCGGGGGACTAGCGGGGAACACCGGGGAGCTGTTTTTT. Translated, it gives CAGGLAGNTGELFF. The V gene is TRBV7-9, the J gene TRBJ2-2, with 12 positions matching TRBD2. Trimming cost V 11 bases and J 1 base; bases outside gene matches: 2. Germline CDR1 SEHNR, CDR2 FQNEAQ (reference sequence). The CDR3 is 14 amino acids. The full variable domain, with the rest looked up from reference TRBV7-9 and TRBJ2-2, is DTGVSQNPRHKITKRGQNVTFRCDPISEHNRLYWYRQTLGQGPEFLTYFQNEAQLEKSRLLSDRFSAERPKGSFSTLEIQRTEQGDSAMYLCAGGLAGNTGELFFGEGSRLTVL.

The chain links TRBV20-1 to TRBJ1-2; D is perhaps TRBD1 (5 bases). V was pared by 0 bases and J by 6 bases, with 5 bases between. The CDR3 extends over 11 amino acids. The germline V gene encodes CDR1 DFQATT and CDR2 SNEGSKA (reference sequence). The CDR3 sequence is CSARDRDGYTF. The CDR3 nucleotides are TGCAGTGCTAGAGACAGGGATGGCTACACCTTC.

V usage is TRBV28 and J usage is TRBJ1-6; D gene ambiguous. Germline values: CDR1 MDHEN, CDR2 SYDVKM. V lost 6 bases to trimming and J lost 1 base, with 19 bases between them. This CDR3 is built from 18 residues. As DNA, the CDR3 is TGTGCCAGCAGCCTTGGTCCCGTGCAGGCATCCTATAATTCACCCCTCCACTTT. This gives the protein CASSLGPVQASYNSPLHF.